A single sample is the source of the 25 T cell receptor beta chains below, sequenced in a study of PD-1 blockade in mismatch repair-deficient tumors. These TCRs are of unknown antigen specificity. Time point meaning: roughly 10-day in vitro stimulation with candidate mutation-associated neoantigen peptide 1. TCRdb keeps only in-frame clones here, not all; method: immunoSEQ multiplex PCR. The sample includes several thousand clones, roughly 84% of them seen just once. Sequencing used cells cultured in vitro, obtained from a patient treated with pembrolizumab. These receptors all come from an adult with mismatch repair-deficient cancer.

The chain is built from TRBV7-6 and TRBJ2-2, with D uncertain. V was clipped by 6 bases and J by 2 bases, with 10 bases between them. The V gene's germline CDR1 is SGHVS and CDR2 FNYEAQ. The length of the CDR3 is 14 residues. In DNA, the CDR3 is TGTGCCAGCAGGCGATTCGATAACACCGGGGAGCTGTTTTTT. The encoded protein is CASRRFDNTGELFF.

The V gene is TRBV19, the J gene TRBJ2-1; TRBD2 might be the D (6 bases). The V and J ends lost 1 base and 7 bases respectively, with 17 bases between them. CDR1 LNHDA and CDR2 SQIVND come from the germline V gene (reference sequence). The CDR3 is made up of 16 amino acids. The CDR3 loop is CASSIVTGSGTNEQFF. DNA for the CDR3: TGTGCCAGTAGTATAGTGACCGGGAGTGGGACGAATGAGCAGTTCTTC.

This chain links TRBV7-8 with TRBJ2-7, with 8 bases fitting TRBD1. Germline CDR1 SGHVS, CDR2 FQNEAQ. V dropped 9 bases and J dropped 2; count of bases not matched to a gene: 6. This CDR3 is built from 13 residues. The chain's CDR3 is CASGDRPAYEQYF. The CDR3 DNA sequence: TGTGCCAGTGGGGACAGGCCCGCCTACGAGCAGTACTTC.

This clone was counted only a few times. The V gene is TRBV7-2, the J gene TRBJ2-3, with 10 bases that match TRBD2. CDR1 and CDR2 from the germline V gene are SGHTA and FQGNSA. CDR3 length: 15 amino acids. The J segment lost 3 bases and the V segment lost 4 bases, leaving 4 bases of the junction unmatched. In DNA form, the CDR3 reads TGTGCCAGCAGCTCTCTAGCGGGAGTAACAGATACGCAGTATTTT. Amino acid sequence: CASSSLAGVTDTQYF.

The rearrangement uses TRBV28 and TRBJ2-6, with TRBD1 matching over 8 bases. This CDR3 comprises 19 residues. Germline V gene sequence: CDR1 MDHEN, CDR2 SYDVKM. Losses at the gene ends were 0 bases for V and 2 bases for J; bases not matched to a gene: 9. In nucleotides, the CDR3 is TGTGCCAGCAGTTTATGGCAGGGGGCTGTCTCTCCTGGGGCCAACGTCCTGACTTTC. This codes for CASSLWQGAVSPGANVLTF. Supplemented by reference TRBV28 and TRBJ2-6, the full variable domain reads DVKVTQSSRYLVKRTGEKVFLECVQDMDHENMFWYRQDPGLGLRLIYFSYDVKMKEKGDIPEGYSVSREKKERFSLILESASTNQTSMYLCASSLWQGAVSPGANVLTFGAGSRLTVL.

Only one count was recorded for this clone. The chain couples TRBV5-5 to TRBJ2-1; 8 bases align to TRBD1. This CDR3 is 15 amino acids long. Trimming cost V 4 bases and J 2 bases; bases outside gene matches: 5. The V gene's germline CDR1 is SGHKS and CDR2 YYEKEE (reference sequence). The CDR3 here is CASSPTGAPYNEQFF. CDR3 sequence (DNA): TGTGCCAGCAGCCCGACAGGGGCCCCCTACAATGAGCAGTTCTTC. Full variable domain (missing parts from reference TRBV5-5 and TRBJ2-1): DAGVTQSPTHLIKTRGQQVTLRCSPISGHKSVSWYQQVLGQGPQFIFQYYEKEERGRGNFPDRFSARQFPNYSSELNVNALLLGDSALYLCASSPTGAPYNEQFFGPGTRLTVL.

This clone was counted once. The chain carries TRBV11-1 and TRBJ2-5, with a weak D call TRBD2 (6 bases). V was trimmed by 3 bases and J by 0 bases, leaving 11 bases between them. The CDR3 runs 15 residues. Germline lookup yields CDR1 SGHAT and CDR2 FQDESV (reference sequence). The CDR3 bases are TGTGCCAGCAGCTTGGGGGACTCAAACCAAGAGACCCAGTACTTC. Translating gives CASSLGDSNQETQYF.

This clone occurred once. This chain links TRBV19 with TRBJ1-1, with D maybe TRBD1 (6 bases). From germline, CDR1 is LNHDA and CDR2 SQIVND (reference sequence). The CDR3 runs 14 residues. V was clipped by 3 bases and J by 3 bases, with 11 bases between them. CDR3 sequence reads: CASSIGQGYTEAFF. The DNA for the CDR3 is TGTGCCAGTAGTATTGGTCAGGGGTACACTGAAGCTTTCTTT.

This clone appeared a single time. The V gene is TRBV27, the J gene TRBJ1-5; TRBD1 matches at 7 bases. Trimming took 5 bases from V and 5 from J; bases not matched to a gene: 12. Germline V gene data show CDR1 as MNHEY and CDR2 as SMNVEV (reference sequence). The length of the CDR3 is 16 residues. Written as DNA, the CDR3 is TGTGCCAGCAGTGCTATCTCGACAGGGCTACATCAGCCCCAGCATTTT. Its protein is CASSAISTGLHQPQHF.

This chain connects TRBV20-1 to TRBJ2-7; D remains ambiguous. This CDR3 region has 11 residues. Germline CDR1 and CDR2: DFQATT and SNEGSKA (reference sequence). Trimming removed 0 bases at V and 6 bases at J, with 6 bases between. The CDR3 DNA reads TGCAGTGCTAGAGAAATCAGCGAGCAGTACTTC. Amino acid sequence: CSAREISEQYF.

The gene calls are TRBV5-5 and TRBJ2-1; the match to TRBD1 covers 7 bases. The CDR3 contains 16 residues. V lost 5 bases, J lost 10 bases, and 18 bases stayed unmatched. Germline CDR1 and CDR2: SGHKS and YYEKEE (reference sequence). The CDR3 nucleotides are TGTGCCAGCAGACCTGAGAGGGACAGCCCCGCCGTGGAGCAGTTCTTC. As protein: CASRPERDSPAVEQFF.

This clone has just one count. The J gene is TRBJ2-3, the V gene TRBV1; the table gives TRBD2 as D, unverified against the DNA. TRBV1 is designated a pseudogene. This CDR3 spans 13 amino acids. The CDR3 DNA reads TGCACCAGCAGCCAAGATCTAGGGAGTACGCAGTATTTT. This encodes CTSSQDLGSTQYF.

The chain couples TRBV10-1 to TRBJ2-4; D remains unclear. Germline CDR1 WNHNN, CDR2 SYGVQD (reference sequence). The CDR3 loop spans 14 amino acids. V lost 0 bases to trimming and J lost 0 bases, with 3 bases between them. The CDR3 spells CASSESPAKNIQYF. The CDR3 bases are TGCGCCAGCAGTGAGTCACCAGCCAAAAACATTCAGTACTTC.

CDR3 protein: CASAVRVNYGYTF. In nucleotides, the CDR3 is TGTGCCAGCGCAGTCAGGGTAAACTATGGCTACACCTTC. V is TRBV2 and J is TRBJ1-2; perhaps TRBD1 as D (5 bases). With 8 bases removed from V and 2 bases from J, the gap between germline ends came to 12 bases. The CDR3 is 13 amino acids. Germline V CDR1 and CDR2: SNHLY, FYNNEI.

J is TRBJ2-5 and V is TRBV5-8; maybe TRBD2 (5 bases). CDR1 and CDR2 (germline): SGHTS, YDEGEE. This CDR3 has 14 amino acids. Trimming cost V 3 bases and J 4 bases, with 13 bases left between them. CDR3: CASSSSFAGETQYF. Here the CDR3 DNA reads TGTGCCAGCAGCTCTTCTTTTGCGGGAGAGACCCAGTACTTC.

This clone was detected only once. The chain has TRBV19 and TRBJ2-5; 11 nucleotides agree with TRBD2. Per germline, CDR1 LNHDA and CDR2 SQIVND (reference sequence). The CDR3 sequence is 13 residues long. V gave up 7 bases and J gave up 7 bases; unmatched junction bases: 5. The CDR3 DNA sequence: TGTGCCAGTACTAGCGGGAGGAGGGGGACCCAGTACTTC. It is translated as CASTSGRRGTQYF.

The chain recombines TRBV7-2 with TRBJ2-5, with D possibly matching TRBD2 (5 bases). Germline CDR1 SGHTA, CDR2 FQGNSA. Trimming took 2 bases from V and 5 from J, leaving 9 bases between them. CDR3 length equals 13 residues. The CDR3 loop is CASSLFGEETQYF. CDR3 bases: TGTGCCAGCAGCTTATTCGGGGAGGAGACCCAGTACTTC.

The J gene is TRBJ2-5, the V gene TRBV18; D gene unclear. This CDR3 has 12 amino acids. CDR1 and CDR2 (germline): KGHSH, LQKENI. V lost 2 bases, J lost 5 bases, and 6 bases lay in between. The CDR3 is CASSPGKETQYF. DNA of the CDR3: TGTGCCAGCTCACCAGGAAAGGAGACCCAGTACTTC.

This clone was seen more than once but under ten times. CDR3 residues: CASRAGTEAFF. CDR3 in DNA: TGTGCCAGCAGGGCGGGGACTGAAGCTTTCTTT. The rearrangement links TRBV28 to TRBJ1-1; D unclear. The CDR3 is 11 residues long. The V end was cut by 6 bases, the J end by 5 bases, with 7 bases between. Germline CDR1 reads MDHEN; CDR2 reads SYDVKM.

The rearrangement links TRBV11-2 to TRBJ2-2; no definite D call. The CDR3 sequence is 18 residues long. The V and J ends lost 4 bases and 0 bases respectively, with 18 bases between them. CDR1 is SGHAT and CDR2 is FQNNGV in the germline V gene. The CDR3 DNA follows: TGTGCCAGCAGCTCCACCGGTGGGCGAGTTGCGAACACCGGGGAGCTGTTTTTT. It encodes CASSSTGGRVANTGELFF. The full variable domain, in which reference TRBV11-2 and TRBJ2-2 provide the parts outside the CDR3, is EAGVAQSPRYKIIEKRQSVAFWCNPISGHATLYWYQQILGQGPKLLIQFQNNGVVDDSQLPKDRFSAERLKGVDSTLKIQPAKLEDSAVYLCASSSTGGRVANTGELFFGEGSRLTVL.

The chain carries TRBV28 and TRBJ2-5; 9 nucleotides align to TRBD1. The CDR3 extends over 15 amino acids. The J segment lost 3 bases and the V segment lost 2 bases, leaving 4 bases of the junction unmatched. The germline CDR1 and CDR2 sequences are MDHEN and SYDVKM. This CDR3 reads CASSLRGQGKETQYF. The CDR3 nucleotides are TGTGCCAGCAGTTTACGGGGACAGGGTAAAGAGACCCAGTACTTC.

The genes are TRBV29-1 and TRBJ2-7; 7 nucleotides align to TRBD1. The germline V gene has CDR1 SQVTM and CDR2 ANQGSEA. The CDR3 loop spans 14 amino acids. With 6 bases clipped from V and 2 bases from J, the junction kept 10 bases outside the gene matches. The CDR3 protein is CSVRLEQGPYEQYF. The CDR3 region has the DNA TGCAGCGTCCGGTTAGAACAGGGGCCCTACGAGCAGTACTTC.

The chain has TRBV5-6 and TRBJ2-3; D not resolved. V was pared by 0 bases and J by 6 bases, with 11 bases between. Germline V gives CDR1 SGHDT, CDR2 YYEEEE. This CDR3 is built from 14 residues. Written as DNA, the CDR3 is TGTGCCAGCAGCTTGGAGTTCCGGTCGGATACGCAGTATTTT. It specifies CASSLEFRSDTQYF.

The CDR3 DNA sequence: TGTGCCAGCAGAGGGCCGGGACGGTCGGATGAAAAACTGTTTTTT. Amino acid sequence: CASRGPGRSDEKLFF. V gene TRBV6-5 combines with J gene TRBJ1-4; tentative D call: TRBD1 (5 bases). V was shortened by 6 bases and J by 6 bases, with 17 bases between the two germline ends. The V gene's germline CDR1 is MNHEY and CDR2 SVGAGI. This CDR3 comprises 15 residues.

V and J are TRBV6-6 and TRBJ2-6; no clear D gene. The CDR3 is made up of 16 amino acids. Germline lookup yields CDR1 MNHNY and CDR2 SVGAGI (reference sequence). Deletions cut 2 bases from V and 2 bases from J, with 10 bases between. The CDR3 loop is CASSYHLGPGANVLTF. As DNA, the CDR3 is TGTGCCAGCAGTTACCACTTAGGGCCTGGGGCCAACGTCCTGACTTTC.